This passage covers 8 T cell receptor beta chains from one sample sequenced in a study of shared clonotypes between healthy human individuals. Repertoires were generated with immunoSEQ multiplex PCR, while TCRdb's copy carries only in-frame clones and drops some. The sample records about 610,000 clones, roughly 97% being singletons. Sequenced sample: naive CD4+ T cells sorted from blood. Subset noted: CD45RA+ positively selected. The source is a woman younger than 45 in good health.

This chain uses TRBV5-1 with TRBJ2-5, with a tentative D call TRBD1 (6 bases). Trimming removed 0 bases from V and 5 bases from J, with 11 bases in between. In germline, CDR1 is SGHRS, CDR2 YFSETQ. The CDR3 extends over 14 amino acids. The CDR3, as DNA: TGCGCCAGCAGCTTGGACAGGGCGGAGGAGACCCAGTACTTC. Its translation: CASSLDRAEETQYF. Full variable domain (outside the CDR3, taken from reference TRBV5-1 and TRBJ2-5): KAGVTQTPRYLIKTRGQQVTLSCSPISGHRSVSWYQQTPGQGLQFLFEYFSETQRNKGNFPGRFSGRQFSNSRSEMNVSTLELGDSALYLCASSLDRAEETQYFGPGTRLLVL.

The chain uses TRBV28 and TRBJ2-7, with D unclear. This CDR3 contains 15 residues. Trimming shortened V by 4 bases and J by 2 bases, and 15 bases separated the two germline ends. CDR1 is MDHEN, CDR2 SYDVKM, per germline. The CDR3 reads CASSSQPPMTYEQYF. The DNA of the CDR3 is TGTGCCAGCAGTTCCCAACCCCCGATGACCTACGAGCAGTACTTC.

The V and J genes are TRBV6-4 and TRBJ1-2; the D gene is possibly TRBD1 (5 bases). Germline V gene data show CDR1 as MRHNA and CDR2 as SNTAGT. Trimming removed 2 bases at V and 7 bases at J, with 17 bases between. The CDR3 extends over 15 amino acids. CDR3 sequence (DNA): TGTGCCAGCAGTGACGGGGCTTTCTATGGCTCTGGCTACACCTTC. Protein: CASSDGAFYGSGYTF.

This chain uses TRBV25-1 with TRBJ2-1; 8 bases are a match to TRBD2. The CDR3 runs to 14 residues. The ends lost 3 bases at V and 3 bases at J; junction bases unmatched: 1. Germline lookup yields CDR1 MGHDK and CDR2 SYGVNS. Here the CDR3 DNA reads TGTGCCAGCAGTGACCTAGCGGGCTACAATGAGCAGTTCTTC. As protein: CASSDLAGYNEQFF.

V gene TRBV27 combines with J gene TRBJ1-1; D possibly corresponds to TRBD1 (5 bases). The CDR3 runs to 15 residues. Germline values: CDR1 MNHEY, CDR2 SMNVEV (reference sequence). V was shortened by 5 bases and J by 4 bases, with 17 bases between the two germline ends. CDR3 in DNA: TGTGCCAGCAGTCCCCGGTCAGCGGGGGTCACTGAAGCTTTCTTT. This sequence encodes CASSPRSAGVTEAFF.

This clone was recorded once. The gene calls are TRBV19 and TRBJ2-3; tentative D call: TRBD1 (6 bases). V lost 3 bases and J 6 bases, leaving 22 bases between the germline ends. CDR1 LNHDA and CDR2 SQIVND come from the germline V gene (reference sequence). The CDR3 is made up of 17 amino acids. This CDR3 is CASSIARGNAIPDTQYF. CDR3 nucleotide sequence: TGTGCCAGTAGTATCGCTAGGGGGAACGCCATTCCTGATACGCAGTATTTT.

As regards this clone: The same CDR3 can be traced to other DNA sequences in this sample. This rearrangement joins TRBV29-1 to TRBJ1-2; D is unclear. From germline, CDR1 is SQVTM and CDR2 ANQGSEA. V was cut by 7 bases and J by 4 bases, with 4 bases left in between. There are 9 residues in the CDR3. CDR3 loop: CSAGYGYTF. The CDR3 nucleotides are TGCAGCGCGGGCTATGGCTACACCTTC.

The chain combines TRBV7-9 with TRBJ2-3; no reliable D call. Germline-derived CDR1 and CDR2 are SEHNR and FQNEAQ (reference sequence). Trimming cost V 3 bases and J 5 bases, with 12 bases left between them. The CDR3 spans 14 residues. CDR3 sequence: CASSLLVMGDTQYF. CDR3 nucleotide sequence: TGTGCCAGCAGCTTGTTAGTTATGGGAGATACGCAGTATTTT.